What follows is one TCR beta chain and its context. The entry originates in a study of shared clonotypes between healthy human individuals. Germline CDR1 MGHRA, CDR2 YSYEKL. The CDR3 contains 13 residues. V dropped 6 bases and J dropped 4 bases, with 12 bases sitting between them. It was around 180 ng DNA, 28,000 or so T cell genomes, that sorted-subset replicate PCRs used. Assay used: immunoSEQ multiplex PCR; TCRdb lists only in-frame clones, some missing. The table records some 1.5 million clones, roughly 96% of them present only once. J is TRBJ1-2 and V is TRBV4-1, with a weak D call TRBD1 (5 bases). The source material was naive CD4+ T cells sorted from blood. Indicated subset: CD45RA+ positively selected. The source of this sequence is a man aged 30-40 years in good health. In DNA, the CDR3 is TGCGCCAGCAGGCCCAATCAGGGCTATGGCTACACCTTC. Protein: CASRPNQGYGYTF.